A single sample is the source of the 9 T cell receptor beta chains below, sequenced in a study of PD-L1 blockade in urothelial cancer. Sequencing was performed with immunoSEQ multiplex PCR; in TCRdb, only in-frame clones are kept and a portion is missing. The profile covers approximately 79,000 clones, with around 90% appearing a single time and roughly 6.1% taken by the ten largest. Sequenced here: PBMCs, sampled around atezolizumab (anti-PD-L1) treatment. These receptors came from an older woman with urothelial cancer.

For the CDR3, the DNA is TGTGCCTGGAGTGTTGGTTACAGGGACCAAGAGACCCAGTACTTC. This codes for CAWSVGYRDQETQYF. The chain employs TRBV30 and TRBJ2-5, with a possible D match to TRBD1 (6 bases). The germline CDR1 and CDR2 sequences are GTSNPN and SVGIG (reference sequence). The germline V and J ends were trimmed by 0 bases and 0 bases, with 11 bases remaining between them. The CDR3 sequence is 15 residues long.

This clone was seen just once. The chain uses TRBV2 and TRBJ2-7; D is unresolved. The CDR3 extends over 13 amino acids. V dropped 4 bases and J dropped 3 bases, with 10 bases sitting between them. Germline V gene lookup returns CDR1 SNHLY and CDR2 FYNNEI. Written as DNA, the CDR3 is TGTGCCAGCAGTGGGTTGGCAGGCTACGAGCAGTACTTC. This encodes CASSGLAGYEQYF.

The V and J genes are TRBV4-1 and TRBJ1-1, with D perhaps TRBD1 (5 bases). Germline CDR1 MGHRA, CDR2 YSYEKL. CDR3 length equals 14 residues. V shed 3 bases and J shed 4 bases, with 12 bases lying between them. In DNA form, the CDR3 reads TGCGCCAGCAGCCAGGACACAATGGCCACTGAAGCTTTCTTT. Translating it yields CASSQDTMATEAFF.

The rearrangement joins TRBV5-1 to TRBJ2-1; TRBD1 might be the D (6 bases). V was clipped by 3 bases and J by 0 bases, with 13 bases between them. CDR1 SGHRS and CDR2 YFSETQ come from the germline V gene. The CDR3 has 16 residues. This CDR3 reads CASSWDGQSSYNEQFF. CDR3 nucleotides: TGCGCCAGCAGCTGGGACGGACAGAGCTCCTACAATGAGCAGTTCTTC. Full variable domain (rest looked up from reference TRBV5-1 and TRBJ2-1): KAGVTQTPRYLIKTRGQQVTLSCSPISGHRSVSWYQQTPGQGLQFLFEYFSETQRNKGNFPGRFSGRQFSNSRSEMNVSTLELGDSALYLCASSWDGQSSYNEQFFGPGTRLTVL.

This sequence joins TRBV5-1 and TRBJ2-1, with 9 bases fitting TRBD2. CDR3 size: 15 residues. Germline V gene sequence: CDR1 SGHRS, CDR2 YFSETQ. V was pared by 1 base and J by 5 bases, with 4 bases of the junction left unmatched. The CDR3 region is CASSLLLAGDNEQFF. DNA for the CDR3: TGCGCCAGCAGCTTGTTGTTAGCGGGAGACAATGAGCAGTTCTTC.

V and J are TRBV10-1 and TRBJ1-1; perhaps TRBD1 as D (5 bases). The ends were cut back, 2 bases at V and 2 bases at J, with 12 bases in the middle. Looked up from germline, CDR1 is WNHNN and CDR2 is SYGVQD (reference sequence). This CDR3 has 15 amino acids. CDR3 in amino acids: CASSESGDGNTEAFF. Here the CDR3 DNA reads TGCGCCAGCAGTGAGAGCGGGGACGGAAACACTGAAGCTTTCTTT.

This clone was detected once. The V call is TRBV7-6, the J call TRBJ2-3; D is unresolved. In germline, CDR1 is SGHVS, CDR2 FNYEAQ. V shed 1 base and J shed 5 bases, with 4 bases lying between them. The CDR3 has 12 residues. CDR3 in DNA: TGTGCCAGCAGCTTAGGTCGAGATACGCAGTATTTT. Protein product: CASSLGRDTQYF.

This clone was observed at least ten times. In DNA, the CDR3 is TGTGCCAGAGAGAGTCCTAGTAATTTCTACGAGCAGTACTTC. Its protein is CARESPSNFYEQYF. The rearrangement links TRBV19 to TRBJ2-7; no clear D gene. CDR3 length: 14 amino acids. Germline loops: CDR1 LNHDA, CDR2 SQIVND (reference sequence). Trimming took 9 bases from V and 3 from J, leaving 18 bases between them.

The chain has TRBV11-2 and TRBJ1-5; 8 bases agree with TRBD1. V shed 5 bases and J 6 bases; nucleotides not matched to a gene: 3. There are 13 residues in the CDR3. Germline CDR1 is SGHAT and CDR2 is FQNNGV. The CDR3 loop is CASSADRVQPQHF. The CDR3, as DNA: TGTGCCAGCAGCGCGGACAGGGTTCAGCCCCAGCATTTT.